This TCR beta chain was profiled in a study of lymphopenia after photon versus proton radiotherapy. The germline V gene encodes CDR1 SEHNR and CDR2 FQNEAQ (reference sequence). The CDR3 runs 16 residues. The trim removed 5 bases at V and 0 bases at J, leaving 5 bases unmatched. Assay used: immunoSEQ multiplex PCR; TCRdb lists only in-frame clones, some missing. Of about 20,000 clones in the sample, around 90% were seen once. Here the sequenced sample was peripheral blood, taken from a patient treated with proton-based radiotherapy. The source of this sequence is a woman aged 70 to 79 with pancreatic cancer. Some clones in this sample may be carry-over from other donors' samples. V is TRBV7-9 and J is TRBJ1-3, with 9 bases identical to TRBD1. This CDR3 reads CASSVGGQGSGNTIYF. DNA of the CDR3: TGTGCCAGCAGCGTAGGGGGACAGGGCTCTGGAAACACCATATATTTT.